This section outlines one T cell receptor (beta chain) sequence together with its context. TCRdb passed the 5' RACE reads through MiXCR, listing each CDR3 protein once. Among around 1.7 million distinct CDR3 sequences, roughly 35% were seen once, and the ten largest hold around 0.25%. The CDR3 length is 15 residues. CDR1 SNHLY and CDR2 FYNNEI come from the germline V gene. The germline V and J ends were trimmed by 4 bases and 4 bases, with 15 bases remaining between them. These data belong to a study of identical twins. The source of this sequence is a newborn girl in good health. The chain has TRBV2 and TRBJ2-3, with D possibly being TRBD2 (6 bases). The sequencing input was cord blood. The CDR3 here is CASSGRLVGPDTQYF. CDR3 sequence (DNA): TGTGCCAGCAGTGGTAGACTAGTCGGCCCAGATACGCAGTATTTT.